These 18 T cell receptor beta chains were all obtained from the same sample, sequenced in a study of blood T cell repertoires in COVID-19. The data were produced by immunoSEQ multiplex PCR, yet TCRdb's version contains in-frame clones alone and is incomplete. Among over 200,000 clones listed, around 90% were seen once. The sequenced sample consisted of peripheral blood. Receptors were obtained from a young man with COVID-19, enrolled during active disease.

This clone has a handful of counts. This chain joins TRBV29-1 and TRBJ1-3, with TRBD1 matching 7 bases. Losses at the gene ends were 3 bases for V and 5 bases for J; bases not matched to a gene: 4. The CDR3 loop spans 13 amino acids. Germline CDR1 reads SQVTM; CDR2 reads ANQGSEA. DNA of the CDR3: TGCAGCGTTGAGACAGGGTCTAGAAACACCATATATTTT. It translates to CSVETGSRNTIYF.

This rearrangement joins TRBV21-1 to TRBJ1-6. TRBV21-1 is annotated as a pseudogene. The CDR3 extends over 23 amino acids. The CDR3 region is CASSTSPRRAGNHACSYNSPLHF. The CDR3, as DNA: TGTGCCAGCAGCACTTCCCCAAGGAGGGCAGGGAATCATGCATGCTCCTATAATTCACCCCTCCACTTT.

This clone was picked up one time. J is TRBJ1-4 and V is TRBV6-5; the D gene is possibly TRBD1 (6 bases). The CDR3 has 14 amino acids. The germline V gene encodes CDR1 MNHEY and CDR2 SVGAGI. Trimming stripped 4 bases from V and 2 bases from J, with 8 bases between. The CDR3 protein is CASSSGVTNEKLFF. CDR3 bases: TGTGCCAGCAGTTCAGGGGTCACTAATGAAAAACTGTTTTTT.

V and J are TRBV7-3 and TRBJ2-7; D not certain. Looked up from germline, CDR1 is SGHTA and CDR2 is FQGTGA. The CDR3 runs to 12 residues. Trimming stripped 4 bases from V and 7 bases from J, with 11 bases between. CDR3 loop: CASSSASGEQYF. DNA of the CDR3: TGTGCCAGCAGCTCCGCCTCCGGTGAGCAGTACTTC.

The CDR3 DNA is TGTGCCAGCAGGGACAAGCGGGAGCTCTCCTACGAGCAGTACTTC. Amino acids: CASRDKRELSYEQYF. The chain has TRBV6-5 and TRBJ2-7; 8 bases match TRBD2. The CDR3 loop spans 15 amino acids. The J segment lost 0 bases and the V segment lost 6 bases, leaving 7 bases of the junction unmatched. Germline assignment: CDR1 MNHEY and CDR2 SVGAGI.

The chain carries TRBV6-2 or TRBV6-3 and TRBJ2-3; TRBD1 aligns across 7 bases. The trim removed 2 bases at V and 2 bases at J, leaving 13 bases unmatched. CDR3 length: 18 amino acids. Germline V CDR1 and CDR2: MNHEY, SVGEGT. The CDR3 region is CASSYPVPGTDYTDTQYF. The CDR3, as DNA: TGTGCCAGCAGTTACCCGGTTCCCGGGACAGACTACACAGATACGCAGTATTTT.

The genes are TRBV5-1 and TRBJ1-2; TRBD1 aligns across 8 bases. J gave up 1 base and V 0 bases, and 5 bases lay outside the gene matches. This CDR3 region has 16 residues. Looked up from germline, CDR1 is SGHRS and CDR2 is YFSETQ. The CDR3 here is CASSLGGQDLNYGYTF. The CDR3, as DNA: TGCGCCAGCAGCTTGGGGGGACAGGACCTTAACTATGGCTACACCTTC.

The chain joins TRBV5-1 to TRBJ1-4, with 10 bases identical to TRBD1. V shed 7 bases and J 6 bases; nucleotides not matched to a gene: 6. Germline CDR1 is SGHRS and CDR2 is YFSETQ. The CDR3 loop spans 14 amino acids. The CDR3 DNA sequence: TGCGCCAGCTCCCGGGACAGGGGACATGAAAAACTGTTTTTT. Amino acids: CASSRDRGHEKLFF.

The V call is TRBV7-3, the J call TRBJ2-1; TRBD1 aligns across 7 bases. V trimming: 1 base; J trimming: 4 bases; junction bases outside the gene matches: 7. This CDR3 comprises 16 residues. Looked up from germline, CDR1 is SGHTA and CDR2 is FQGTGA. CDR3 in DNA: TGTGCCAGCAGCTTAATCCGGGACAGTTTTTACAATGAGCAGTTCTTC. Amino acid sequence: CASSLIRDSFYNEQFF.

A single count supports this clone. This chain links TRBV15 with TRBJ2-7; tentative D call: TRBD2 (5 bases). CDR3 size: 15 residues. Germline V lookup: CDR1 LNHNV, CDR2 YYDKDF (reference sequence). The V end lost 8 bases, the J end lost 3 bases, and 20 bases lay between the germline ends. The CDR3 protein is CATFGRVGSNYEQYF. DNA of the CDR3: TGTGCCACCTTTGGGCGGGTTGGTTCCAACTACGAGCAGTACTTC.

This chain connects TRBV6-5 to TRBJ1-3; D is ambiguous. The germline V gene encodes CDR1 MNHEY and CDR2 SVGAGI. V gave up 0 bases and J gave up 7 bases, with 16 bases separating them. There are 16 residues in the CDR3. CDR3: CASSYSISGLFNTIYF. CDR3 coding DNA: TGTGCCAGCAGTTACTCGATTTCCGGGTTGTTCAACACCATATATTTT.

This CDR3 is CASSLGGGAVNEQFF. DNA for the CDR3: TGCGCCAGCAGCTTGGGAGGGGGCGCGGTCAATGAGCAGTTCTTC. The chain is built from TRBV5-1 and TRBJ2-1; 7 positions match TRBD1. CDR1 is SGHRS, CDR2 YFSETQ, per germline. Unmatched junction bases numbered 6, after V lost 0 bases and J lost 6 bases. This CDR3 comprises 15 residues.

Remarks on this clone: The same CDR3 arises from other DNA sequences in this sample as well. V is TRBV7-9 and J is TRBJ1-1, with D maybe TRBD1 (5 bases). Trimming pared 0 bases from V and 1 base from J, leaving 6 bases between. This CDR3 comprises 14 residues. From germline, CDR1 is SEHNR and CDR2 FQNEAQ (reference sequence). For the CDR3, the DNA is TGTGCCAGCAGCTTAGCCCAGGGGAACACTGAAGCTTTCTTT. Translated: CASSLAQGNTEAFF.

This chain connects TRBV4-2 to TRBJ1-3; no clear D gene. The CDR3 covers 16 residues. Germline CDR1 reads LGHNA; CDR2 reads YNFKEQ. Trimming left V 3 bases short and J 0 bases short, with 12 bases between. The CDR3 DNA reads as TGTGCCAGCAGCCAGGGCCTCGTTATCTCTGGAAACACCATATATTTT. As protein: CASSQGLVISGNTIYF.

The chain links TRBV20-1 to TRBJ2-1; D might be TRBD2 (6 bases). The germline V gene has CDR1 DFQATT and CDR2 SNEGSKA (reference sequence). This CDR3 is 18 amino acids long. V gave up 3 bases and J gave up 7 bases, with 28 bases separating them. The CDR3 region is CSASVTGTQRVVKNEQFF. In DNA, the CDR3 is TGCAGTGCTAGTGTAACCGGGACTCAAAGGGTTGTAAAAAATGAGCAGTTCTTC.

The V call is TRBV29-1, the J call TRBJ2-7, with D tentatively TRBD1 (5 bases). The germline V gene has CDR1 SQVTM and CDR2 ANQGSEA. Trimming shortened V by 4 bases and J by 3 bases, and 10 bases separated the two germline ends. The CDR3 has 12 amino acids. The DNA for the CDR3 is TGCAGCGTTGCAGGGTCGGGCTACGAGCAGTACTTC. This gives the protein CSVAGSGYEQYF.

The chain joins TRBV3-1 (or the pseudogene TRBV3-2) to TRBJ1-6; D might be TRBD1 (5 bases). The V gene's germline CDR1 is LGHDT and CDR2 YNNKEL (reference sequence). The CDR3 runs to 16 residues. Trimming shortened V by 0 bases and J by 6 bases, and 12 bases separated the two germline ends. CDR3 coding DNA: TGTGCCAGCAGCCAAGATTGGCAGGGTCTTAATTCACCCCTCCACTTT. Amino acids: CASSQDWQGLNSPLHF.

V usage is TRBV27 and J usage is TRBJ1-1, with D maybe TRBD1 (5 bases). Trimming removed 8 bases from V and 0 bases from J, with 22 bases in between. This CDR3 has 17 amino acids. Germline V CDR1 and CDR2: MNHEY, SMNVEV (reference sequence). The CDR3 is CASGIQGLHTMNTEAFF. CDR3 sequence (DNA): TGTGCCAGCGGGATTCAGGGACTGCACACAATGAACACTGAAGCTTTCTTT.